These T cell receptor beta chains were read from a single sample in a study of cytomegalovirus exposure and HLA in healthy donors. Clones were read by immunoSEQ multiplex PCR, and TCRdb kept only the in-frame ones, dropping some. Of around 150,000 clones detected, 75% to 90% appear once; the ten largest clones hold roughly 9.3%. The sample consisted of PBMCs. The origin of the receptors is a man between 18 and 35 years old in good health and CMV-seropositive. The conserved cysteine and the conserved F or W are not part of the CDR3 here. A D gene is named only where the DNA matches it firmly.

TRBV30	TRBD1	TRBJ1-1	AWSKGGAGNTEAF
TRBV28	-	TRBJ2-7	ASSSGGYLEQY
TRBV19	-	TRBJ2-7	ASSLRGSYEQY
TRBV7-2	-	TRBJ2-7	ASSLRGGSSYEQY
TRBV5-4	TRBD2	TRBJ2-3	ASSWELAGGPDTQY
TRBV7-2	-	TRBJ1-3	ASSADRTSGNTIY
TRBV6-1	-	TRBJ1-1	ASSEIPGGAF
TRBV7-3	TRBD1	TRBJ1-5	ASSLHRQGRQPQH
TRBV7-9	TRBD2	TRBJ2-3	ASSPDSGGPDTQY
TRBV18	TRBD2	TRBJ2-1	ASSPSSGGDNEQF
TRBV30	TRBD1	TRBJ2-2	AWSLRGRPGELF
TRBV7-9	TRBD1	TRBJ1-6	ASSKSTGVSPLH
TRBV7-9	-	TRBJ1-1	ASSQGQLNTEAF
TRBV6-6	-	TRBJ1-2	AMLVPGMAYGYT
TRBV6-1	-	TRBJ1-5	ASRTGSNQPQH
TRBV5-1	-	TRBJ2-2	ASSWPGGPSTGELF
TRBV7-2	TRBD1	TRBJ1-5	ASSYGTGGWSARIQPQH
TRBV29-1	TRBD1	TRBJ1-2	SVGTGGRNGYT
TRBV19	TRBD2	TRBJ2-7	ASSPASGTDSYEQY
TRBV5-6	-	TRBJ1-4	ASSQNLGGGEKLF
TRBV5-4	TRBD1	TRBJ1-3	ASSLPGQLNTIY
TRBV4-3	TRBD2	TRBJ2-1	ASSQDILAGGLSYNEQF
TRBV6-5	-	TRBJ2-7	ASAVAVAYEQY
TRBV5-4	-	TRBJ1-1	ASSLGAGGGVDTEAF
TRBV2	-	TRBJ2-2	ASSSESDGELF
TRBV30	-	TRBJ2-1	AWSQGYGLQF
TRBV2	-	TRBJ2-7	ASSEGGYYEQY
TRBV30	TRBD2	TRBJ2-3	AWSTSGVGDTQY
TRBV7-3	-	TRBJ2-1	ASSLGRNEQF
TRBV19	TRBD1	TRBJ1-1	ASSRTGLRTEAF
TRBV18	-	TRBJ1-3	ASSPRETGNTIY
TRBV5-1	-	TRBJ1-2	ASSWRGSNYGYT
TRBV9	-	TRBJ1-1	ASSVATGGTEAF
TRBV11-2	-	TRBJ2-2	ASSLGHNTGELF
TRBV10-2	TRBD1	TRBJ2-7	ASSMSGQGLSEQY
TRBV5-6	-	TRBJ1-2	ASPGTRDADGHGYT
TRBV30	TRBD2	TRBJ2-5	AWSLSGGGETQY
TRBV28	-	TRBJ2-2	ASSLWLATGELF
TRBV2	-	TRBJ1-6	ASFIDRRFSSSYNSPLH
TRBV13	-	TRBJ2-1	ASRQYNEQF
TRBV10-1	-	TRBJ2-7	ASSESSSYEQY
TRBV30	-	TRBJ1-5	AWGPRSNQPQH
TRBV29-1	-	TRBJ1-4	SAYNEKLF
TRBV2	-	TRBJ2-2	ASRSTSPEGLRELF
TRBV6-5	-	TRBJ2-1	ASSGGAWLGSF